This TCR beta chain was documented in a study of blood T cell repertoires in COVID-19. This CDR3 spans 13 amino acids. From germline, CDR1 is SGHTA and CDR2 FQGNSA. The V and J ends lost 6 bases and 7 bases, in that order; junction bases with no gene match: 7. In the source study's methods: How many nucleated cells were present was estimated from reference gene primer amplification. TCRdb keeps only in-frame clones here, not all; method: immunoSEQ multiplex PCR. From that table come the V and J calls and clone size; the DNA was used to work out D and trimming. The data contain fewer than 200,000 clones, approximately 90% of them singletons.

Material for sequencing was peripheral blood. The TCR comes from a man younger than 30 who had recovered from COVID-19. The rearrangement uses TRBV7-2 and TRBJ2-3, with 7 bases identical to TRBD1. As DNA, the CDR3 is TGTGCCAGCAGAAGGGGGCCGGATTATACGCAGTATTTT. Protein product: CASRRGPDYTQYF.